Shown below are 3 T cell receptor beta chains from a single sample sequenced in a study of Graves' ophthalmopathy and Graves' hyperthyroidism (dated by TCRdb to 2017 to 2018). This sample was sequenced with an Illumina HiSeq 2000. For repertoire sequencing, TCR beta CDR3 regions were amplified from RNA transcripts. The first round was an RT-PCR using HTBI primers with the Qiagen OneStep RT-PCR kit, and this first round was followed by a second-round multiplex PCR, then size selection and purification. The raw public reads went through TCRdb reprocessing: fastp at Q25, MiXCR clone calling, in-frame beta chains kept. Rows with a matching CDR3 protein are joined into one entry that keeps the most common DNA and genes. This sample has some 250,000 distinct CDR3 sequences in its table, and 45% of those were observed once. The ten largest make up around half of the sample. Sample: peripheral blood. The receptors shown here come from an adult man with Graves' ophthalmopathy.

A few counts support this clonotype. This CDR3 reads CASSSNDQPQHF. The DNA for the CDR3 is TGTGCCAGCAGTTCAAACGATCAGCCCCAGCATTTT. The chain employs TRBV12-3 or TRBV12-4 and TRBJ1-5; D unclear. V lost 4 bases to trimming and J lost 5 bases, with 6 bases between them. This CDR3 has 12 residues.

This chain joins TRBV9 and TRBJ2-2, with 11 bases lining up with TRBD2. Germline-derived CDR1 and CDR2 are SGDLS and YYNGEE. The CDR3 is made up of 17 amino acids. The trim removed 5 bases at V and 5 bases at J, leaving 11 bases unmatched. Here the CDR3 DNA reads TGTGCCAGCAGTCCCCGAGCTAGCGGGGGGAGGACCGGGGAGCTGTTTTTT. This translates into CASSPRASGGRTGELFF.

In its sample, this clonotype was seen many times. This chain joins TRBV5-1 and TRBJ1-1; possible D gene TRBD1, 6 bases. V dropped 3 bases and J dropped 4 bases, with 13 bases sitting between them. CDR1 is SGHRS, CDR2 YFSETQ, per germline. The CDR3 extends over 14 amino acids. The CDR3 bases are TGCGCCAGCAGCTCCGAACAGGGACGCACTGAAGCTTTCTTT. Translating it yields CASSSEQGRTEAFF.